The TCR beta chain described here comes from a study of T cell repertoires in cytomegalovirus infection. Turning to the study itself: CMV infection plus the matching HLA type was flagged by public TCR beta signatures.

TCRdb analysed the reads with MiXCR anew, one entry per CDR3 protein. The sample has roughly 640,000 distinct CDR3 sequences; less than 25% are singletons. The CDR3 covers 14 residues. Germline values: CDR1 MNHEY, CDR2 SMNVEV (reference sequence). V lost 2 bases, J lost 7 bases, and 12 bases lay in between. Study results and limitations: HLA-C-restricted CMV-specific TCR beta clonotypes were dominant in the ex vivo response. Carriers of CMV plus the relevant HLA were identified by cumulative public TCR beta family frequency.

With respect to this clonotype: Antigen unknown.

Sequencing was carried out using CD8+ T cells from PBMCs. The chain recombines TRBV27 with TRBJ2-1; possibly TRBD1 for D (6 bases). The receptor comes from a human donor in good health (CMV status not recorded). Some clones in this sample may be carry-over from other donors' samples. The CDR3: CASSLGRGSNEQFF. The CDR3 DNA follows: TGTGCCAGCAGTTTAGGCAGGGGATCGAATGAGCAGTTCTTC.